The 8 T cell receptor beta chains presented below share a single source sample, sequenced in a study of T cell changes during pregnancy in multiple sclerosis. The table came from immunoSEQ multiplex PCR; TCRdb's copy has only in-frame clones and leaves some out. Of over 10,000 clones listed, 70% to 90% were seen once; the top ten hold about 7.7%. The material was CD8+ T cells from peripheral blood mononuclear cells, obtained in the second trimester of pregnancy. These receptors were taken from a female donor in good health, enrolled as a control in a pregnancy study.

V usage is TRBV28 and J usage is TRBJ2-7; TRBD1 matches at 10 bases. Germline-derived CDR1 and CDR2 are MDHEN and SYDVKM. Losses at the gene ends were 6 bases for V and 3 bases for J; bases not matched to a gene: 5. This CDR3 comprises 14 residues. Here the CDR3 DNA reads TGTGCCAGCAGCCTCGGACAGGGGGTCTACGAGCAGTACTTC. Translating gives CASSLGQGVYEQYF. The complete variable domain, with remaining parts taken from reference TRBV28 and TRBJ2-7, reads DVKVTQSSRYLVKRTGEKVFLECVQDMDHENMFWYRQDPGLGLRLIYFSYDVKMKEKGDIPEGYSVSREKKERFSLILESASTNQTSMYLCASSLGQGVYEQYFGPGTRLTVT.

This chain uses TRBV7-8 with TRBJ2-3; a weak D match, TRBD1 (6 bases). Germline V gene sequence: CDR1 SGHVS, CDR2 FQNEAQ. The CDR3 is made up of 18 amino acids. Deletions cut 5 bases from V and 0 bases from J, with 21 bases between. The CDR3 loop reads CASSRVAGQGPSTDTQYF. CDR3 in DNA: TGTGCCAGCAGCCGTGTTGCGGGTCAGGGGCCTAGCACAGATACGCAGTATTTT.

V and J are TRBV19 and TRBJ1-3, with 7 bases identical to TRBD1. CDR1 is LNHDA and CDR2 is SQIVND in the germline V gene (reference sequence). This CDR3 spans 17 amino acids. V was pared by 3 bases and J by 4 bases, with 12 bases of the junction left unmatched. This CDR3 is CASSIGRTGASGNTIYF. The CDR3 nucleotides read TGTGCCAGTAGTATTGGAAGGACAGGAGCCTCCGGAAACACCATATATTTT.

This clone is labeled as medium-sized. This chain links TRBV6-5 with TRBJ1-1; 8 bases are shared with TRBD1. The CDR3 has 15 residues. In germline, CDR1 is MNHEY, CDR2 SVGAGI. The junction had 2 bases not matched to a gene; V was cut back by 2 bases and J by 0 bases. The CDR3 bases are TGTGCCAGCAGTTACAGGGGACAGGTGAACACTGAAGCTTTCTTT. Its translation: CASSYRGQVNTEAFF.

The V and J genes are TRBV7-9 and TRBJ2-1; D is unresolved. The CDR3 sequence is 15 residues long. Deletions cut 1 base from V and 2 bases from J, with 9 bases between. Per germline, CDR1 SEHNR and CDR2 FQNEAQ (reference sequence). The CDR3 DNA reads as TGTGCCAGCAGCTTAGGCCAGGAACCCTACAATGAGCAGTTCTTC. Translated: CASSLGQEPYNEQFF.

This rearrangement joins TRBV29-1 to TRBJ2-1; 10 bases map to TRBD2. The CDR3 extends over 18 amino acids. The junction had 12 bases not matched to a gene; V was cut back by 3 bases and J by 1 base. Germline V gene data show CDR1 as SQVTM and CDR2 as ANQGSEA. The CDR3 DNA reads as TGCAGCGTTGATCTATGGACTAGCGGAGCCTATTCCTACAATGAGCAGTTCTTC. This sequence encodes CSVDLWTSGAYSYNEQFF.

The chain couples TRBV30 to TRBJ1-1; the D is unclear. The CDR3 length is 15 residues. Germline values: CDR1 GTSNPN, CDR2 SVGIG (reference sequence). Trimming left V 0 bases short and J 4 bases short, with 15 bases between. CDR3: CAWSVLGGVSTEAFF. As DNA, the CDR3 is TGTGCCTGGAGTGTACTCGGCGGAGTGAGCACTGAAGCTTTCTTT.

This clone was counted only a few times. The chain carries TRBV7-9 and TRBJ1-2; TRBD1 is a possible D gene (6 bases). Germline loops: CDR1 SEHNR, CDR2 FQNEAQ (reference sequence). The ends were cut back, 3 bases at V and 0 bases at J, with 11 bases in the middle. The CDR3 runs 15 residues. The CDR3 region is CASSLGQPANYGYTF. The DNA of the CDR3 is TGTGCCAGCAGCTTGGGACAACCCGCTAACTATGGCTACACCTTC. The full variable domain, its missing parts supplied by reference TRBV7-9 and TRBJ1-2, is DTGVSQNPRHKITKRGQNVTFRCDPISEHNRLYWYRQTLGQGPEFLTYFQNEAQLEKSRLLSDRFSAERPKGSFSTLEIQRTEQGDSAMYLCASSLGQPANYGYTFGSGTRLTVV.